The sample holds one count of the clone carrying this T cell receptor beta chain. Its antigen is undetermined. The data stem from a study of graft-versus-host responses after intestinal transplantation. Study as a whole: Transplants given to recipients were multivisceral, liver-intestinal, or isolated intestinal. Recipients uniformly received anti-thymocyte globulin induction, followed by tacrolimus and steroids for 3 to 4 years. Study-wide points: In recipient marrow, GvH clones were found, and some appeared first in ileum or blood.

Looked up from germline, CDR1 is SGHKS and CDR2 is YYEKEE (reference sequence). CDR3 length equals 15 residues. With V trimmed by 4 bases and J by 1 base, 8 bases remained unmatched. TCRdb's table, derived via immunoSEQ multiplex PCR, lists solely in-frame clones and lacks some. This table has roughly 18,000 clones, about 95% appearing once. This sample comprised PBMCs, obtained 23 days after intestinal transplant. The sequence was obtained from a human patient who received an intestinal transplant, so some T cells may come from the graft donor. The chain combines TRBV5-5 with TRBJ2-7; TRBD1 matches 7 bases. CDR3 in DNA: TGTGCCAGCAGCCTCGCCCTGGACAGGTCCTACGAGCAGTACTTC. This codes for CASSLALDRSYEQYF.